These 29 T cell receptor beta chains originate from one sample sequenced in a study of blood T cell repertoires in COVID-19 (TCRdb year 2020). Receptor amplification or capture employed the immunoSEQ multiplex PCR assay. As stored in TCRdb, this immuneACCESS dataset retains in-frame rearrangements with V and J assigned. A fraction of the clones does not appear; measured against another copy, unresolved V genes explain less than half of the discrepancy, and the remainder lacks a known reason. Here the sample has roughly 200,000 clones; about 87% occur a single time. About 3.9% of the sample rests with the top ten. Specimen: peripheral blood. Receptors were obtained from a woman in her 30s with acute or convalescent COVID-19.

This sequence joins TRBV20-1 and TRBJ2-1; D gene unclear. CDR3 length: 11 amino acids. Germline CDR1 DFQATT, CDR2 SNEGSKA (reference sequence). Trimming left V 0 bases short and J 8 bases short, with 5 bases between. The CDR3 protein is CSARDRDEQFF. DNA of the CDR3: TGCAGTGCTAGAGATCGGGATGAGCAGTTCTTC.

J is TRBJ2-2 and V is TRBV7-6; D remains unclear. The CDR3 contains 18 residues. Germline V lookup: CDR1 SGHVS, CDR2 FNYEAQ. V lost 5 bases and J 3 bases, leaving 22 bases between the germline ends. The CDR3 loop is CASSISTRGGKDTGELFF. The CDR3 coding sequence is TGTGCCAGCAGCATAAGTACCCGAGGCGGCAAAGACACCGGGGAGCTGTTTTTT.

V usage is TRBV28 and J usage is TRBJ2-7; D possibly corresponds to TRBD1 (5 bases). This CDR3 contains 14 residues. Germline CDR1 reads MDHEN; CDR2 reads SYDVKM. Between the trimmed V and J ends, which lost 3 bases and 3 bases, there was a span of 12 bases. CDR3 nucleotides: TGTGCCAGCAGTTTTAGGGGTGGAAACTACGAGCAGTACTTC. Its translation is CASSFRGGNYEQYF.

V and J are TRBV2 and TRBJ1-1; tentative D call: TRBD1 (5 bases). Germline CDR1 is SNHLY and CDR2 is FYNNEI. V dropped 8 bases and J dropped 1 base, with 11 bases sitting between them. The CDR3 consists of 13 residues. The CDR3 DNA sequence: TGTGCCAGCTCCAACCAGGGGAACACTGAAGCTTTCTTT. Its translation: CASSNQGNTEAFF.

The J gene is TRBJ2-7, the V gene TRBV28; TRBD2 might be the D (5 bases). The CDR3 runs to 15 residues. The V gene lost 5 bases and the J gene lost 0 bases, with 14 bases spanning the gap. Germline V gene data show CDR1 as MDHEN and CDR2 as SYDVKM. The CDR3 DNA reads as TGTGCCAGCAGTCGTCTTCTAGGGAGCTCCTACGAGCAGTACTTC. Amino acids: CASSRLLGSSYEQYF.

V is TRBV27 and J is TRBJ2-7, with D unclear. Germline CDR1 MNHEY, CDR2 SMNVEV (reference sequence). The CDR3 is 12 amino acids. V lost 6 bases to trimming and J lost 5 bases, with 11 bases between them. The CDR3 nucleotides are TGTGCCAGCAGGGGCCGGCATGACGAGCAGTACTTC. Amino acids: CASRGRHDEQYF.

The chain has TRBV6-6 and TRBJ1-1; D gene ambiguous. The CDR3 contains 13 residues. With 7 bases removed from V and 11 bases from J, the gap between germline ends came to 20 bases. In germline, CDR1 is MNHNY, CDR2 SVGAGI (reference sequence). CDR3 sequence reads: CASTPRSQILAFF. As DNA, the CDR3 is TGTGCCAGCACCCCGAGGAGCCAGATTTTGGCTTTCTTT.

CDR3 region: CSVDNNYGYTF. The CDR3 DNA reads TGCAGCGTTGACAATAACTATGGCTACACCTTC. The V gene is TRBV29-1, the J gene TRBJ1-2, with D unclear. The CDR3 sequence is 11 residues long. V lost 3 bases, J lost 1 base, and 3 bases lay in between. Germline V gives CDR1 SQVTM, CDR2 ANQGSEA.

The genes are TRBV6-1 and TRBJ2-3, with 9 bases fitting TRBD2. The germline V gene encodes CDR1 MNHNS and CDR2 SASEGT. CDR3 length equals 18 residues. Trimming at V came to 4 bases and at J to 7 bases, leaving 18 bases not matched to a gene. The CDR3 loop reads CASSGHYFSSGIRNTQYF. The CDR3 coding sequence is TGTGCCAGCAGTGGACACTATTTCTCTAGCGGGATCCGAAATACGCAGTATTTT.

The rearrangement uses TRBV2 and TRBJ1-2, with D perhaps TRBD1 (5 bases). This CDR3 contains 12 residues. Germline V lookup: CDR1 SNHLY, CDR2 FYNNEI. V was clipped by 8 bases and J by 4 bases, with 11 bases between them. The CDR3 here is CASDRTLYGYTF. Here the CDR3 DNA reads TGTGCCAGCGACAGAACCCTCTATGGCTACACCTTC.

As concerns this clone: The sample holds other DNA sequences that translate to the same CDR3. V and J are TRBV9 and TRBJ2-1; D call uncertain. Looked up from germline, CDR1 is SGDLS and CDR2 is YYNGEE. With 2 bases removed from V and 0 bases from J, the gap between germline ends came to 6 bases. This CDR3 spans 14 amino acids. The CDR3 region has the DNA TGTGCCAGCAGCGTCTCGAGCTCCTACAATGAGCAGTTCTTC. Encoded protein: CASSVSSSYNEQFF.

The genes are TRBV11-2 and TRBJ2-7, with TRBD2 matching over 7 bases. Per the germline V gene, CDR1 is SGHAT and CDR2 is FQNNGV. The length of the CDR3 is 11 residues. Trimming removed 8 bases from V and 4 bases from J; junction bases left unmatched: 2. The CDR3: CASGRGYEQYF. The DNA of the CDR3 is TGTGCCAGCGGGAGGGGTTACGAGCAGTACTTC.

The chain carries TRBV7-9 and TRBJ2-1; 9 bases are shared with TRBD2. V lost 1 base to trimming and J lost 14 bases; unmatched junction nucleotides: 9. The CDR3 length is 14 residues. Per the germline V gene, CDR1 is SEHNR and CDR2 is FQNEAQ (reference sequence). The CDR3 sequence: CASSLERFSGRKFF. In nucleotides, the CDR3 is TGTGCCAGCAGCTTAGAGCGATTTAGCGGGAGAAAGTTCTTC.

Only one count was recorded for this clone. This chain uses TRBV6-6 with TRBJ1-2, with D perhaps matching TRBD1 (5 bases). Looked up from germline, CDR1 is MNHNY and CDR2 is SVGAGI (reference sequence). The CDR3 contains 14 residues. Trimming stripped 4 bases from V and 7 bases from J, with 16 bases between. The CDR3 nucleotides read TGTGCCAGCAGTTTAAACCAGGGACTCGGTGGCTACACCTTC. It codes for CASSLNQGLGGYTF.

The chain combines TRBV28 with TRBJ2-5; TRBD1 agrees at 7 bases. Germline V gene data show CDR1 as MDHEN and CDR2 as SYDVKM. CDR3 length: 12 amino acids. With 10 bases clipped from V and 7 bases from J, the junction kept 9 bases outside the gene matches. The DNA of the CDR3 is TGTGCCATACAACAGGGGTTGGGGACCCAGTACTTC. This codes for CAIQQGLGTQYF. Full variable domain (outside the CDR3, taken from reference TRBV28 and TRBJ2-5): DVKVTQSSRYLVKRTGEKVFLECVQDMDHENMFWYRQDPGLGLRLIYFSYDVKMKEKGDIPEGYSVSREKKERFSLILESASTNQTSMYLCAIQQGLGTQYFGPGTRLLVL.

The chain couples TRBV10-2 to TRBJ2-7; D call uncertain. Deletions cut 8 bases from V and 3 bases from J, with 8 bases between. The CDR3 is 11 residues long. Germline V gene lookup returns CDR1 WSHSY and CDR2 SAAADI. This chain's CDR3 is CASGEVYEQYF. CDR3 in DNA: TGCGCCAGCGGAGAGGTCTACGAGCAGTACTTC.

The rearrangement uses TRBV9 and TRBJ2-3; no firm D call. There are 15 residues in the CDR3. Trimming cost V 3 bases and J 1 base, with 12 bases left between them. The germline CDR1 and CDR2 sequences are SGDLS and YYNGEE. DNA of the CDR3: TGTGCCAGCAGCGGATCCCCCAGCGGCACAGATACGCAGTATTTT. Protein sequence: CASSGSPSGTDTQYF.

Turning to this clone: An end of the junction differs from the germline gene, which may be a read error. V usage is TRBV7-7 and J usage is TRBJ1-1; D is undetermined. Germline V gene data show CDR1 as SSHAT and CDR2 as FNYEAQ (reference sequence). The CDR3 is 13 residues long. CDR3 loop: CASSFTVNTEAFF. The CDR3 coding sequence is TGTGCTAGCAGCTTCACGGTGAACACTGAAGCTTTCTTT. Full variable domain (outside the CDR3, taken from reference TRBV7-7 and TRBJ1-1): GAGVSQSPRYKVTKRGQDVTLRCDPISSHATLYWYQQALGQGPEFLTYFNYEAQPDKSGLPSDRFSAERPEGSISTLTIQRTEQRDSAMYRCASSFTVNTEAFFGQGTRLTVV.

V is TRBV2 and J is TRBJ2-1; D perhaps matches TRBD2 (5 bases). The CDR3 is made up of 11 amino acids. V shed 7 bases and J shed 7 bases, with 8 bases lying between them. The germline V gene encodes CDR1 SNHLY and CDR2 FYNNEI. The CDR3 reads CASTRDNEQFF. The CDR3 DNA reads TGTGCCAGCACGAGGGATAATGAGCAGTTCTTC.

The chain couples TRBV6-5 to TRBJ1-1, with 7 bases identical to TRBD1. CDR3 length: 13 amino acids. V dropped 8 bases and J dropped 5; count of bases not matched to a gene: 8. Looked up from germline, CDR1 is MNHEY and CDR2 is SVGAGI. CDR3 coding DNA: TGTGCCAGCTCGACAGGGCGCGTAACTGAAGCTTTCTTT. It translates to CASSTGRVTEAFF.

The chain joins TRBV2 to TRBJ1-1; D is undetermined. Germline CDR1 SNHLY, CDR2 FYNNEI. Trimming cost V 5 bases and J 0 bases, with 13 bases left between them. The length of the CDR3 is 15 residues. The CDR3 DNA is TGTGCCAGCAGTCCCCGGCAGGTATTGAACACTGAAGCTTTCTTT. Translating gives CASSPRQVLNTEAFF.

The genes are TRBV7-8 and TRBJ1-2, with unresolved D. The CDR3 sequence is 13 residues long. The ends were cut back, 2 bases at V and 0 bases at J, with 4 bases in the middle. The germline V gene encodes CDR1 SGHVS and CDR2 FQNEAQ. CDR3 DNA sequence: TGTGCCAGCAGCTTACAGTCTAACTATGGCTACACCTTC. It encodes CASSLQSNYGYTF.

The rearrangement links TRBV19 to TRBJ1-1, with unresolved D. The germline V gene encodes CDR1 LNHDA and CDR2 SQIVND (reference sequence). CDR3 length equals 15 residues. Trimming stripped 7 bases from V and 0 bases from J, with 15 bases between. The CDR3 region is CASTPGLPMNTEAFF. CDR3 DNA sequence: TGTGCCAGTACCCCCGGACTCCCTATGAACACTGAAGCTTTCTTT.

The V gene is TRBV7-8, the J gene TRBJ2-2; the D gene is possibly TRBD2 (6 bases). CDR3 size: 16 residues. Germline CDR1 and CDR2: SGHVS and FQNEAQ. V was shortened by 1 base and J by 4 bases, with 13 bases between the two germline ends. CDR3 in DNA: TGTGCCAGCAGCTTAGTCCTCGGACTAATCACCGGGGAGCTGTTTTTT. The encoded protein is CASSLVLGLITGELFF. Full variable domain (rest looked up from reference TRBV7-8 and TRBJ2-2): GAGVSQSPRYKVAKRGQDVALRCDPISGHVSLFWYQQALGQGPEFLTYFQNEAQLDKSGLPSDRFFAERPEGSVSTLKIQRTQQEDSAVYLCASSLVLGLITGELFFGEGSRLTVL.

This clone was picked up one time. The chain combines TRBV15 with TRBJ1-3, with D hard to call. Trimming removed 4 bases from V and 0 bases from J, with 13 bases in between. The CDR3 is 16 residues long. The germline gives CDR1 LNHNV, CDR2 YYDKDF (reference sequence). The CDR3 region has the DNA TGTGCCACCAGCATCAACCGGGGTAGCTCTGGAAACACCATATATTTT. Its translation is CATSINRGSSGNTIYF.

The chain couples TRBV7-6 to TRBJ2-1; a weak D match, TRBD2 (5 bases). The CDR3 is 14 residues long. The germline gives CDR1 SGHVS, CDR2 FNYEAQ. Trimming took 5 bases from V and 7 from J, leaving 15 bases between them. Here the CDR3 reads CASSREGLPNEQFF. The CDR3 DNA sequence: TGTGCCAGCAGCCGAGAAGGACTCCCTAATGAGCAGTTCTTC.

The chain links TRBV19 to TRBJ2-7, with D maybe TRBD2 (5 bases). V was shortened by 1 base and J by 3 bases, with 13 bases between the two germline ends. This CDR3 spans 15 amino acids. Germline V gene data show CDR1 as LNHDA and CDR2 as SQIVND (reference sequence). CDR3 in amino acids: CASSIGRAEIYEQYF. The CDR3, as DNA: TGTGCCAGTAGTATAGGACGAGCGGAGATCTACGAGCAGTACTTC.

The chain joins TRBV9 to TRBJ1-3; D not certain. The germline V gene has CDR1 SGDLS and CDR2 YYNGEE. The CDR3 is 12 residues long. Trimming shortened V by 4 bases and J by 4 bases, and 6 bases separated the two germline ends. CDR3 nucleotides: TGTGCCAGCAGCTCCTACGGAAACACCATATATTTT. It codes for CASSSYGNTIYF.

This chain uses TRBV27 with TRBJ2-7, with a tentative D call TRBD1 (6 bases). Germline lookup yields CDR1 MNHEY and CDR2 SMNVEV (reference sequence). The CDR3 consists of 13 residues. V dropped 8 bases and J dropped 0 bases, with 11 bases sitting between them. CDR3 loop: CASGRQASYEQYF. The CDR3 DNA sequence: TGTGCCAGCGGAAGACAGGCCTCCTACGAGCAGTACTTC.